This T cell receptor beta chain was found in a study of T cell repertoires in cytomegalovirus infection (dated by TCRdb to between 2018 and 2021). General notes on the study: The peptide stimulations were aimed at well-studied HLA-B-restricted epitopes as well as recently identified HLA-C-restricted CMV epitopes, whose presentation resists viral immunomodulation. Because public TCR beta signatures pointed to carriage of CMV infection together with the matching HLA type, the HLA type of each donor mattered for the analysis.

General study outcomes and caveats: The ex vivo response was dominated by HLA-C-restricted CMV-specific TCR beta clonotypes, and the single most frequent clonotype in two of eight donors was supplied by these HLA-C-restricted clonotypes. Cumulative frequency of public TCR beta family members discriminated carriers of CMV infection plus the relevant HLA type in this cohort and an independent approximately 400-donor cohort.

This clonotype was observed a few times. Which antigen it targets is not known. No much larger clonotype is one base removed from it; base qualities were not supplied. What this sample's treatment or condition label stands for: in vitro stimulation with specific CMV peptide epitopes to enrich CMV-specific T cells. The CDR1 and CDR2 encoded by the germline V gene are MGHRA and YSYEKL. The V end loses 4 bases and the J end loses 4 bases, and a stretch of 14 bases separates them. Taken from cysteine to phenylalanine, the CDR3 has 15 residues. The DNA shown is the 45-base CDR3, in frame from base 1. Sequencing took place on an Illumina HiSeq 1500. TCRdb applied fastp at Q25 and MiXCR to the public reads, then kept only in-frame beta chains. All rows with the same CDR3 protein become a single entry with the most common DNA and genes. The sample data list roughly 920,000 distinct CDR3 sequences, and 25% to 40% of these were observed just once. Under 15% of the sample is in the top ten clones.

Sequenced material: cultured CD8+ T cells from PBMCs, taken from culture after CMV antigen stimulation. The receptor comes from a human donor in good health (CMV status not recorded). Some clones in this sample may be carry-over from other donors' samples. The V and J segments used are TRBV4-1 and TRBJ2-1, with TRBD2 as a weak D call on 6 bases. The CDR3 region has the sequence CASSRVAELYNEQFF. The DNA reads as follows: TGCGCCAGCAGCCGCGTAGCGGAACTATACAATGAGCAGTTCTTC.